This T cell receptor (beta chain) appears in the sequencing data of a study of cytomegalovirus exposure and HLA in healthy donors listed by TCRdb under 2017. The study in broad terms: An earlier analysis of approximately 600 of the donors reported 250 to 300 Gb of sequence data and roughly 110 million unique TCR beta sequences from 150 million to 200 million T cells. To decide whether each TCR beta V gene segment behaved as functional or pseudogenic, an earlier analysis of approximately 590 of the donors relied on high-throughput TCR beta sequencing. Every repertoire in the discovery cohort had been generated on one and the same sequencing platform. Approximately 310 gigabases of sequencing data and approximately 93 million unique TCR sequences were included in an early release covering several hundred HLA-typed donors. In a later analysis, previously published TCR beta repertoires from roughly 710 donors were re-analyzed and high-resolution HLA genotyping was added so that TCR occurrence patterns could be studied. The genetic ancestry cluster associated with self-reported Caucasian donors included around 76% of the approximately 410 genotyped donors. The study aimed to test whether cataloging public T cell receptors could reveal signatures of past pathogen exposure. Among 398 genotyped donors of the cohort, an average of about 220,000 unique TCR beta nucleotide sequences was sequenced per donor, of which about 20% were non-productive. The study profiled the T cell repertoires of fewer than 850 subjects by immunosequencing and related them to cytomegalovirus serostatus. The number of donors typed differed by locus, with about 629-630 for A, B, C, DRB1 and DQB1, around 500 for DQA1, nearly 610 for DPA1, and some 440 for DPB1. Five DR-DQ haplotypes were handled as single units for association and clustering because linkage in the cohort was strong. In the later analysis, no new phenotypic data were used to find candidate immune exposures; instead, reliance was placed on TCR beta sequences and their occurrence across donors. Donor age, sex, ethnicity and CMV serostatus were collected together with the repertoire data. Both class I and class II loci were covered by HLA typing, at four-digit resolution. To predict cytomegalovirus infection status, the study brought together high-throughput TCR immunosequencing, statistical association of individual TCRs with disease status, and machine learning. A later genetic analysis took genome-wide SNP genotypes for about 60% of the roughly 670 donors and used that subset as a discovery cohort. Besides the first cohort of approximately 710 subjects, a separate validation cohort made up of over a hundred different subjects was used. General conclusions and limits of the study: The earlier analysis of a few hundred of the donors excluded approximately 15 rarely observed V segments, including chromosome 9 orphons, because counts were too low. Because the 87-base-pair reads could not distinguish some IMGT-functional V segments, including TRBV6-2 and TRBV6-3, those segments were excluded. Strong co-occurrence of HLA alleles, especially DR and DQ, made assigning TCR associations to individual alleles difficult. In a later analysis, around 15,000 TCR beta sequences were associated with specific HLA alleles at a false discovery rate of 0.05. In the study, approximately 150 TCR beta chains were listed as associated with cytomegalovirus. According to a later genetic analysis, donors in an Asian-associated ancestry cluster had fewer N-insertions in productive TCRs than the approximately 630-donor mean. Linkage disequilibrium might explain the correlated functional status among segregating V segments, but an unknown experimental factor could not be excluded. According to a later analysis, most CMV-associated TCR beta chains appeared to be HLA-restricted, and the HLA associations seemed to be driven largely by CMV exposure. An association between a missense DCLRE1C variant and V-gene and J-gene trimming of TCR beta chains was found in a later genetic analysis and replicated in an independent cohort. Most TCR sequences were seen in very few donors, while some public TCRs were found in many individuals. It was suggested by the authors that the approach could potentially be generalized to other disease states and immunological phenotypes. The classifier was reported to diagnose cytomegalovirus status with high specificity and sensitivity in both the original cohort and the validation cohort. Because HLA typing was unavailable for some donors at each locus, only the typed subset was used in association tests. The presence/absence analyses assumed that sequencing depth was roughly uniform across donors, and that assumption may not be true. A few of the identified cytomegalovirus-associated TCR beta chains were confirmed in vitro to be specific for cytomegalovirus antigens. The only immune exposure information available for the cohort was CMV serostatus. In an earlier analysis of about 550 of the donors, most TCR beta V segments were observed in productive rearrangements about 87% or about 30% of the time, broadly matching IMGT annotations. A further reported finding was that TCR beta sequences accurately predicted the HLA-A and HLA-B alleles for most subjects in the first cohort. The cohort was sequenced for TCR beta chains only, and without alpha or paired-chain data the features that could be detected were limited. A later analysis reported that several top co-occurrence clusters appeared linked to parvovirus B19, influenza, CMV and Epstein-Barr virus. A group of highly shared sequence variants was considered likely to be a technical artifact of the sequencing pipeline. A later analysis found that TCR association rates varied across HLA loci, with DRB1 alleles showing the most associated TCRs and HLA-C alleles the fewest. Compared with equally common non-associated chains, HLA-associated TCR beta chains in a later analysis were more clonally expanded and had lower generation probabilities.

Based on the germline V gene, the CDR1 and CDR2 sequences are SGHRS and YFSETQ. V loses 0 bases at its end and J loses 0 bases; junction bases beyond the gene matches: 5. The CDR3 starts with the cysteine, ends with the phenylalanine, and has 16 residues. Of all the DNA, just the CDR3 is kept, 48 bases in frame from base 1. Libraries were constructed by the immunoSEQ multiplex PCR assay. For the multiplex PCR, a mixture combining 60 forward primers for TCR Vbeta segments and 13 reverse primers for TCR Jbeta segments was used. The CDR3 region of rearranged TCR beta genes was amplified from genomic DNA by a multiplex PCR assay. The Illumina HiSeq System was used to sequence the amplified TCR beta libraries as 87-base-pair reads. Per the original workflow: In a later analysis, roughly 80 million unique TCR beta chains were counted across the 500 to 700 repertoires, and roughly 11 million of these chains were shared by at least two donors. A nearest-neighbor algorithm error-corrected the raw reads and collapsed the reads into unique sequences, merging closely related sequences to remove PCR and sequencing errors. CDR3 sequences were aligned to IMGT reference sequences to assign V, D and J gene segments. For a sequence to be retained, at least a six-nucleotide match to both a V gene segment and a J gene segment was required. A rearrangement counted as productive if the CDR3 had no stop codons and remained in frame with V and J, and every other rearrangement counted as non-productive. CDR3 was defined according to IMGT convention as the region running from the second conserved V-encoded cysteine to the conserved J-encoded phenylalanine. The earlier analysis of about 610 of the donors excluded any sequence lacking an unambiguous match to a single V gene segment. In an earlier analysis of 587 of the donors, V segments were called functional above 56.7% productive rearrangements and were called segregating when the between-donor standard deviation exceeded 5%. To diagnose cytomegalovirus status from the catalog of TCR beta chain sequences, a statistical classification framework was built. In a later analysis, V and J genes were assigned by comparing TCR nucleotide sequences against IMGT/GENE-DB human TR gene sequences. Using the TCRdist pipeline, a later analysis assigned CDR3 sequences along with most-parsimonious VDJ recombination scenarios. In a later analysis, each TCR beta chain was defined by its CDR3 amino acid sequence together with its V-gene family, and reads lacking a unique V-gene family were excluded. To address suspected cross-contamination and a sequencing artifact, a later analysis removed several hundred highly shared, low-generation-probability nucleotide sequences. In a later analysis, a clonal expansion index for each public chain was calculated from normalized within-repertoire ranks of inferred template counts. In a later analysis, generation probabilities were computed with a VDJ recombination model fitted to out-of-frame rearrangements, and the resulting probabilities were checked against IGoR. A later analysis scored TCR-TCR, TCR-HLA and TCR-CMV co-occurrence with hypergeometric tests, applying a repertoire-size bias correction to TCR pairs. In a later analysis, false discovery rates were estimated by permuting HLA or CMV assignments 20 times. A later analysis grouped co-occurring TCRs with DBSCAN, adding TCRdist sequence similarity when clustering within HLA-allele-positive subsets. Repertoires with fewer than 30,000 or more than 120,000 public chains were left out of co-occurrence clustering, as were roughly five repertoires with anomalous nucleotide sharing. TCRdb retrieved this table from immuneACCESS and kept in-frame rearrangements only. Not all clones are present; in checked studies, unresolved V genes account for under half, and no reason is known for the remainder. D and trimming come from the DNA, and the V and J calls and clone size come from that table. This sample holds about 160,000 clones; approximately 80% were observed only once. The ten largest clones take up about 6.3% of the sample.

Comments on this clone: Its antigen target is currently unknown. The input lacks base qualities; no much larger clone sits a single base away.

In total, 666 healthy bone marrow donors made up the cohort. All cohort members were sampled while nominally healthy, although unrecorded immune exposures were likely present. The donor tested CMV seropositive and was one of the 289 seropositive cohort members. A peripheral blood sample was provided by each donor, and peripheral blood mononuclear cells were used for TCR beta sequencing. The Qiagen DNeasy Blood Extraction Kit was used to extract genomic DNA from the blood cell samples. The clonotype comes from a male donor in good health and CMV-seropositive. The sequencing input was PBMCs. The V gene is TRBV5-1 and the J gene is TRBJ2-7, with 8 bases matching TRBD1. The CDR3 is CASSLDAGGLSYEQYF. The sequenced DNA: TGCGCCAGCAGCTTGGATGCAGGGGGCCTCTCCTACGAGCAGTACTTC.